This TCR beta chain was captured in a study of shared clonotypes between healthy human individuals. Regarding the study as a whole: Clonotype sharing levels among donors were expected to vary with sequencing depth.

Germline-derived CDR1 and CDR2 are MDHEN and SYDVKM. The CDR3 covers 14 residues. Trimming cost V 7 bases and J 2 bases, with 12 bases left between them. Generated by immunoSEQ multiplex PCR, the TCRdb table keeps only in-frame clones and is missing some. The sample lists roughly 1,100,000 clones, around 74% occurring once. As to this clone: What it binds is unknown.

Sequencing was performed on memory CD4+ T cells sorted from blood. Indicated subset: CD45RA-negative fraction. The sequence derives from a man aged 18 to 29 in good health. The chain uses TRBV28 and TRBJ1-5, with D tentatively TRBD1 (6 bases). The CDR3 loop is CASTRTGRNQPQHF. In DNA, the CDR3 is TGTGCCAGCACCAGAACAGGGCGCAATCAGCCCCAGCATTTT. The full variable domain, rest sourced from reference TRBV28 and TRBJ1-5, is DVKVTQSSRYLVKRTGEKVFLECVQDMDHENMFWYRQDPGLGLRLIYFSYDVKMKEKGDIPEGYSVSREKKERFSLILESASTNQTSMYLCASTRTGRNQPQHFGDGTRLSIL.